The clone carrying this TCR beta chain was detected once. Source study methods: Reference gene primer amplification yielded estimated nucleated cell counts. Clones were sequenced by immunoSEQ multiplex PCR, and TCRdb holds only the in-frame ones, with some missing. That table furnishes V, J and clone size, whereas the DNA furnished D and trimming. The table has about 220,000 clones, approximately 86% seen once. The source of the sample is a study of blood T cell repertoires in COVID-19. Study information: There were acute and convalescent COVID-19 samples, and they came from the United States, Italy and Spain. T cells, B-cell-depleted T cells, or PBMCs provided the cDNA or gDNA that served as material.

The sequence came from a woman between 50 and 59 years old with COVID-19, enrolled during active disease. The sequencing sample was made of peripheral blood.

The CDR3 loop reads CASSQTGFQETQYF. The CDR3 nucleotides are TGTGCCAGCAGCCAAACAGGGTTCCAAGAGACCCAGTACTTC. This chain uses TRBV9 with TRBJ2-5; tentatively, D is TRBD1 (6 bases). The CDR3 length is 14 residues. The ends were cut back, 4 bases at V and 1 base at J, with 11 bases in the middle. Per germline, CDR1 SGDLS and CDR2 YYNGEE.